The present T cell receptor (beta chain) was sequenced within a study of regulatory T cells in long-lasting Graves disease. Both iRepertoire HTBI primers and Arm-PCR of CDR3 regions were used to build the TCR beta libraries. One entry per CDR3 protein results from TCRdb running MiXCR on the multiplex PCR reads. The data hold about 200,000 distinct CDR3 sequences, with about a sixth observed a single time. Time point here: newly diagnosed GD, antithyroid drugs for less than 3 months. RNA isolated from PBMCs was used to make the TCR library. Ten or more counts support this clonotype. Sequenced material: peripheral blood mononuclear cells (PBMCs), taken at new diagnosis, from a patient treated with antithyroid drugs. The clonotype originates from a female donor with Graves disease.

Here the CDR3 DNA reads TGTGCCAGCAGCTTCGGGGGCGGGGATGAGCAGTTCTTC. Amino acid sequence: CASSFGGGDEQFF. The J gene is TRBJ2-1, the V gene TRBV11-2, with D possibly being TRBD1 or TRBD2 (6 bases each). Germline V lookup: CDR1 SGHAT, CDR2 FQNNGV. This CDR3 has 13 amino acids. The V end was cut by 3 bases, the J end by 8 bases, with 11 bases between.